Following are 7 T cell receptor beta chains from one sample sequenced in a study of identical twins. TCRdb redid the calling of the 5' RACE reads with MiXCR, one entry per CDR3 protein. The sample consists of some 590,000 distinct CDR3 sequences, 9.5% to 10% of them appearing once. These data were likewise used in another study, on yellow fever vaccine responses in identical twins.

Material for sequencing was PBMCs. The receptor source for this set is a woman aged 18-30 years in good health.

The table lists this clonotype with a few counts. The V call is TRBV12-3 or TRBV12-4, the J call TRBJ2-6; a possible D gene is TRBD2 (6 bases). The germline V and J ends were trimmed by 3 bases and 0 bases, with 9 bases remaining between them. The CDR3 loop spans 16 amino acids. CDR3: CASSFRGTSGANVLTF. Here the CDR3 DNA reads TGTGCCAGCAGTTTTCGGGGGACCTCTGGGGCCAACGTCCTGACTTTC.

The rearrangement joins TRBV3-1 to TRBJ2-2; tentatively, D is TRBD2 (6 bases). The V gene's germline CDR1 is LGHDT and CDR2 YNNKEL (reference sequence). The V and J ends lost 1 base and 0 bases respectively, with 6 bases between them. The CDR3 runs 15 residues. The CDR3 nucleotides are TGTGCCAGCAGCCAAGTAGCGGCGAACACCGGGGAGCTGTTTTTT. Amino acid sequence: CASSQVAANTGELFF.

This clonotype was found many times. This chain uses TRBV6-2 or TRBV6-3 with TRBJ2-1; D might be TRBD1 (6 bases). The V end was cut by 5 bases, the J end by 2 bases, with 10 bases between. Germline loops: CDR1 MNHEY, CDR2 SVGEGT. The CDR3 extends over 14 amino acids. The CDR3 region has the DNA TGTGCCAGCAGTAGGGGGACGCCCTACAATGAGCAGTTCTTC. Encoded protein: CASSRGTPYNEQFF.

V is TRBV5-5 and J is TRBJ2-7; 8 bases line up with TRBD1. Germline V CDR1 and CDR2: SGHKS, YYEKEE (reference sequence). V lost 4 bases, J lost 5 bases, and 14 bases stayed unmatched. The CDR3 has 16 residues. CDR3 residues: CASSPDRVGLRDEQYF. CDR3 DNA sequence: TGTGCCAGCAGCCCGGACAGGGTTGGGCTTCGGGACGAGCAGTACTTC.

This clonotype appeared a few times. CDR3 amino acids: CAIRVTGELFF. The CDR3 DNA sequence: TGTGCCATCAGGGTGACCGGGGAGCTGTTTTTT. The V and J genes are TRBV6-5 and TRBJ2-2; a possible D gene is TRBD1 (5 bases). Trimming shortened V by 10 bases and J by 5 bases, and 8 bases separated the two germline ends. The germline V gene has CDR1 MNHEY and CDR2 SVGAGI. This CDR3 contains 11 residues.

There are a few counts of this clonotype. The chain joins TRBV6-5 to TRBJ2-3; a possible D gene is TRBD2 (7 bases). The V end was cut by 2 bases, the J end by 4 bases, with 25 bases between. This CDR3 region has 19 residues. Germline V gives CDR1 MNHEY, CDR2 SVGAGI. This chain's CDR3 is CASSYGGAASIPPPDTQYF. Written as DNA, the CDR3 is TGTGCCAGCAGTTACGGGGGGGCTGCCTCTATCCCCCCTCCAGATACGCAGTATTTT.

The table lists this clonotype with many counts. The chain carries TRBV27 and TRBJ2-3; D not resolved. Trimming removed 2 bases from V and 7 bases from J, with 10 bases in between. The CDR3 is 13 residues long. Looked up from germline, CDR1 is MNHEY and CDR2 is SMNVEV (reference sequence). The CDR3 here is CASSLALLNTQYF. As DNA, the CDR3 is TGTGCCAGCAGTTTAGCATTGTTGAATACGCAGTATTTT.